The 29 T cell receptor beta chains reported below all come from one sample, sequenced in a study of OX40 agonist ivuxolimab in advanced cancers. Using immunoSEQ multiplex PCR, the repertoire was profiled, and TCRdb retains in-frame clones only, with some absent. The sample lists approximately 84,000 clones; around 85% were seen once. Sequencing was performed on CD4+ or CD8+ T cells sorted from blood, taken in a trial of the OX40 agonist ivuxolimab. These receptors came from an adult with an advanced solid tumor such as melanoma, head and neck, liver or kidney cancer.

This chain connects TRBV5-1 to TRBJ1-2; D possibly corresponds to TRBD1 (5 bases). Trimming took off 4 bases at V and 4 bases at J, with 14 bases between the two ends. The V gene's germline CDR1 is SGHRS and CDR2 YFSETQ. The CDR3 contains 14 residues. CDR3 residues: CASSGDGLIYGYTF. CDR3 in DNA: TGCGCCAGCAGCGGGGACGGATTAATCTATGGCTACACCTTC.

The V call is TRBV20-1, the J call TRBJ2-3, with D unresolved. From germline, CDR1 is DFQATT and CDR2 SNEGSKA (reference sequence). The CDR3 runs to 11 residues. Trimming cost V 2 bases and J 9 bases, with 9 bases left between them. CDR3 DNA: TGCAGTGCTAGAAGTACGGAGACGCAGTATTTT. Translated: CSARSTETQYF.

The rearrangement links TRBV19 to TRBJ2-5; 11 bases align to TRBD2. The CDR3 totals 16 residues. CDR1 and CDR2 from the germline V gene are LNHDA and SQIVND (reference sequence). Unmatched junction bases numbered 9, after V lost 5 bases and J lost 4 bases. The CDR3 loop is CASSLAGGLGRETQYF. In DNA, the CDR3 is TGTGCCAGTAGTTTAGCGGGGGGGCTTGGAAGAGAGACCCAGTACTTC.

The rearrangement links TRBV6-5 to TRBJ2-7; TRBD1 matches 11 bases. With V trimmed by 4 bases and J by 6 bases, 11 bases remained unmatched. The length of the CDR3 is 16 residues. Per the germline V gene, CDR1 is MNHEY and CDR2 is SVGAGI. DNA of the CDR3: TGTGCCAGCAGTTTTGGACAGGGGGCGAATAGAGCCGAGCAGTACTTC. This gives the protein CASSFGQGANRAEQYF.

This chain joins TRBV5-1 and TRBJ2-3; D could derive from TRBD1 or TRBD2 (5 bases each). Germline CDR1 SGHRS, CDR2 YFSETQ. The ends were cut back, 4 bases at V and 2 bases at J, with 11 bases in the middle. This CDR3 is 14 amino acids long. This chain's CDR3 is CASSPGTHTDTQYF. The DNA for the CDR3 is TGCGCCAGCAGCCCCGGGACCCACACAGATACGCAGTATTTT.

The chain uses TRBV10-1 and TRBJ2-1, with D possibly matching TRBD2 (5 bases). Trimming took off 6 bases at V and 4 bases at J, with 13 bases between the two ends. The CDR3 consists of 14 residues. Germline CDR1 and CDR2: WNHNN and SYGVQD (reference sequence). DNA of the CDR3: TGCGCCAGCAGCTGGACTCTGGTATACAATGAGCAGTTCTTC. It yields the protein CASSWTLVYNEQFF.

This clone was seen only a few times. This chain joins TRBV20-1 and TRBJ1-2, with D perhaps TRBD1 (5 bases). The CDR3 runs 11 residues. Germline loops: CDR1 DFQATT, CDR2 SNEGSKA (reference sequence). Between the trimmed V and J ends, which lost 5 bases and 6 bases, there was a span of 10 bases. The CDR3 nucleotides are TGCAGTGCTCAGGGCGGTAATGGCTACACCTTC. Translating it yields CSAQGGNGYTF.

Written as DNA, the CDR3 is TGTGCCAGCAGCCCAGGGACTGCTTCCCGGGAGACCCAGTACTTC. Translating gives CASSPGTASRETQYF. The chain joins TRBV7-6 to TRBJ2-5; maybe TRBD2 (6 bases). Germline V lookup: CDR1 SGHVS, CDR2 FNYEAQ. The CDR3 has 15 amino acids. Trimming stripped 5 bases from V and 5 bases from J, with 18 bases between.

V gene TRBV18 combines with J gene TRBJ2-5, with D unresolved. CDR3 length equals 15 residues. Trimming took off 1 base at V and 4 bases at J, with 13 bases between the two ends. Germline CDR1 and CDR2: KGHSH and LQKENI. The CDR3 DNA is TGTGCCAGCTCACCACTTGGGTCCTCAGGAGAGACCCAGTACTTC. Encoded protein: CASSPLGSSGETQYF.

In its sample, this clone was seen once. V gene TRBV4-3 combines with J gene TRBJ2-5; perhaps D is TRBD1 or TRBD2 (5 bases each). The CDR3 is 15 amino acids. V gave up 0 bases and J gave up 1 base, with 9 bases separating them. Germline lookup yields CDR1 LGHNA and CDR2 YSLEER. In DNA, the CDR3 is TGCGCCAGCAGCCAAGATTGGGGGACCCAAGAGACCCAGTACTTC. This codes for CASSQDWGTQETQYF.

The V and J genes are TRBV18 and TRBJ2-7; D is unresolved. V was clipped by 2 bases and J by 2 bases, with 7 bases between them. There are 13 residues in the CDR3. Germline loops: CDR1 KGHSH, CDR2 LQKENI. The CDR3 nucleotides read TGTGCCAGCTCACCATTGGTTACCTACGAGCAGTACTTC. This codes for CASSPLVTYEQYF.

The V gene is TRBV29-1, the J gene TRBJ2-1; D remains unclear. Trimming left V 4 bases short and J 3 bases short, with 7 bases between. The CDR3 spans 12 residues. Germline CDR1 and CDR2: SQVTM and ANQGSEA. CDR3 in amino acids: CSVGHVYNEQFF. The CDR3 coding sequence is TGCAGCGTTGGTCACGTCTACAATGAGCAGTTCTTC.

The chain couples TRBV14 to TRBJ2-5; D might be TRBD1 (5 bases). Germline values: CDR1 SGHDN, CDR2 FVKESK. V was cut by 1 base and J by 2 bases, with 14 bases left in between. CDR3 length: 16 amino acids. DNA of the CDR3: TGTGCCAGCAGCCAAGGCCCAATGGGGCAACAAGAGACCCAGTACTTC. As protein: CASSQGPMGQQETQYF.

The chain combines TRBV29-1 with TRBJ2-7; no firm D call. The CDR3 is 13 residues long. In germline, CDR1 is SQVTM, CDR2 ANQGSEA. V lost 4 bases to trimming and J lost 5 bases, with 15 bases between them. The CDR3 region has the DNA TGCAGCGTTGGGCTATACCAGCGAAACGAGCAGTACTTC. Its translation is CSVGLYQRNEQYF.

The CDR3 loop reads CASSDITIGNTIYF. Written as DNA, the CDR3 is TGTGCCAGCAGCGACATCACCATTGGAAACACCATATATTTT. The chain carries TRBV28 and TRBJ1-3; no reliable D call. Germline assignment: CDR1 MDHEN and CDR2 SYDVKM. Trimming removed 6 bases from V and 3 bases from J, with 12 bases in between. This CDR3 region has 14 residues.

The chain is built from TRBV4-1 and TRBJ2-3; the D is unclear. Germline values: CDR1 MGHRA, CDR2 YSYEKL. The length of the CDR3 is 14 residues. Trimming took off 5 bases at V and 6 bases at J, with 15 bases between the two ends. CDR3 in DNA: TGCGCCAGCAGCAGATTAACGGGCGCGGATACGCAGTATTTT. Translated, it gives CASSRLTGADTQYF.

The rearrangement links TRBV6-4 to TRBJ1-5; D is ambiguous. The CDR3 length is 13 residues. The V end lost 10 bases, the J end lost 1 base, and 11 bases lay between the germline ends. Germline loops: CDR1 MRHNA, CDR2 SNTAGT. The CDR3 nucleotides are TGTGCCAACAGCATTCGGAGCAATCAGCCCCAGCATTTT. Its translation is CANSIRSNQPQHF.

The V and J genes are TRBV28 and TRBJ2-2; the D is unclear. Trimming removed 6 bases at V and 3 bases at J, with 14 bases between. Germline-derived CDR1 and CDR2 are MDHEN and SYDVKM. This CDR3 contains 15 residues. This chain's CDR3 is CASSPFKGYTGELFF. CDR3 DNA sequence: TGTGCCAGCAGCCCTTTTAAGGGTTACACCGGGGAGCTGTTTTTT.

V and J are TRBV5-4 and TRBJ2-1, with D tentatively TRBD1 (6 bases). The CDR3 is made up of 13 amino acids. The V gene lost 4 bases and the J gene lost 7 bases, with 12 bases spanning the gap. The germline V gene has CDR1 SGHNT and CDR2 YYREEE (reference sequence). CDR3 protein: CASSRQVGNEQFF. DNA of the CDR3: TGTGCCAGCAGCCGACAGGTGGGTAATGAGCAGTTCTTC.

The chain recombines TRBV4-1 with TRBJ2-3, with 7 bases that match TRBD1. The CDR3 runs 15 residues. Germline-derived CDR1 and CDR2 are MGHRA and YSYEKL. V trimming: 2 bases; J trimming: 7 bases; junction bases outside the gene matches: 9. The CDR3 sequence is CASSQTGARGYTQYF. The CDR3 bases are TGCGCCAGCAGCCAAACAGGGGCACGGGGTTATACGCAGTATTTT.

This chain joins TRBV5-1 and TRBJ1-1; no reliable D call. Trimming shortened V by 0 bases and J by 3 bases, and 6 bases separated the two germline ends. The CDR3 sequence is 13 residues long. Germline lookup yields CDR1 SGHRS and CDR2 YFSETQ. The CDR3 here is CASSLDGYTEAFF. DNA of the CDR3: TGCGCCAGCAGCTTGGACGGGTACACTGAAGCTTTCTTT.

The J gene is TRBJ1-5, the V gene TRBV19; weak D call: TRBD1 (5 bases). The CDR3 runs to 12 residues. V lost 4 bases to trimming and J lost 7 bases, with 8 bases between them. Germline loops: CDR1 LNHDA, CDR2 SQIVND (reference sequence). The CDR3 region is CASSTTDQPQHF. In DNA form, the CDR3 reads TGTGCCAGTAGTACGACAGACCAGCCCCAGCATTTT. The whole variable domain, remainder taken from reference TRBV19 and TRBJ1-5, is DGGITQSPKYLFRKEGQNVTLSCEQNLNHDAMYWYRQDPGQGLRLIYYSQIVNDFQKGDIAEGYSVSREKKESFPLTVTSAQKNPTAFYLCASSTTDQPQHFGDGTRLSIL.

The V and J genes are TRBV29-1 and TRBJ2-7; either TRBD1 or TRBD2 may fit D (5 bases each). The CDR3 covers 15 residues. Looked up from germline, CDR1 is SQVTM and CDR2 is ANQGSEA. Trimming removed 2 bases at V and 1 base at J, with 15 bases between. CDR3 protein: CSVESRDPGSYEQYF. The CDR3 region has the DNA TGCAGCGTTGAATCCCGGGACCCCGGATCCTACGAGCAGTACTTC.

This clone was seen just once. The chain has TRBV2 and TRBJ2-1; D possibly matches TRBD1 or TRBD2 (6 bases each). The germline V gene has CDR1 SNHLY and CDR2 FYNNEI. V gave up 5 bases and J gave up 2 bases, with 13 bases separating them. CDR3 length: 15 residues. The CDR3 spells CASSTRGATYNEQFF. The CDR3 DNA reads TGTGCCAGCAGTACGAGGGGGGCCACCTACAATGAGCAGTTCTTC.

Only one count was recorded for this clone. CDR3 sequence reads: CAIKQGLQRQETQYF. The CDR3 region has the DNA TGTGCCATCAAACAGGGACTTCAGCGACAAGAGACCCAGTACTTC. The gene calls are TRBV10-3 and TRBJ2-5; the D gene could be TRBD1 or TRBD2 (6 bases each). Germline V gene sequence: CDR1 ENHRY, CDR2 SYGVKD. The CDR3 is made up of 15 amino acids. Trimming removed 7 bases from V and 2 bases from J, with 17 bases in between.

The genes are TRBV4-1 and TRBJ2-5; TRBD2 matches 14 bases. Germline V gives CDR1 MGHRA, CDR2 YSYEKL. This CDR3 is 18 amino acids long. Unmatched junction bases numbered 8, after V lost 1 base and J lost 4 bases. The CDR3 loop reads CASSQGLAGGPRVETQYF. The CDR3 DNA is TGCGCCAGCAGCCAAGGACTAGCGGGGGGGCCGAGGGTAGAGACCCAGTACTTC.

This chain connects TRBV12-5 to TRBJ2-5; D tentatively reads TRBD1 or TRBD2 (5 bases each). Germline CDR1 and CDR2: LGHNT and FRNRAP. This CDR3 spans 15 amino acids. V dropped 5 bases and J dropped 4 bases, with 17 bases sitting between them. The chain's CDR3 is CASGPSGARRETQYF. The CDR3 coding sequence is TGTGCTAGTGGTCCGTCCGGGGCCAGACGAGAGACCCAGTACTTC.

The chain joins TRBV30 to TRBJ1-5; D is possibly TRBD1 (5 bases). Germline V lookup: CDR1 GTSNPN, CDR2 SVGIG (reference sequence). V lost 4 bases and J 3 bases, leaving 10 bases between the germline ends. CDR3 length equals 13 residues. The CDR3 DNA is TGTGCCTGGACGCAGGGCGCCAATCAGCCCCAGCATTTT. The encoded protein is CAWTQGANQPQHF.

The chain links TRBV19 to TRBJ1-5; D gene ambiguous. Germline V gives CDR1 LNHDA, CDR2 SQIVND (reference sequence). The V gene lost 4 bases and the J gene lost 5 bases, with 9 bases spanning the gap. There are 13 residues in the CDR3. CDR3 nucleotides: TGTGCCAGTAGTAGAAATGGCGATCAGCCCCAGCATTTT. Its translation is CASSRNGDQPQHF.